These 25 T cell receptor beta chains were all obtained from the same sample, sequenced in a study of shared clonotypes between healthy human individuals. The method was immunoSEQ multiplex PCR; TCRdb's version includes in-frame clones alone and lacks a portion of them. The sample has roughly 700,000 clones, around 72% seen once. The source material was memory CD4+ T cells sorted from blood. This sample's subset: CD45RA-negative fraction. The receptors were sampled from a woman in her twenties or thirties in good health.

V and J are TRBV28 and TRBJ1-1; no clear D. V shed 2 bases and J shed 3 bases, with 4 bases lying between them. Germline loops: CDR1 MDHEN, CDR2 SYDVKM. This CDR3 comprises 12 residues. The CDR3 region is CASSLAYTEAFF. The DNA for the CDR3 is TGTGCCAGCAGTTTAGCCTACACTGAAGCTTTCTTT.

Comment on this clone: A much larger clone sits a single nucleotide away, making a read error possible. Distinct nucleotide sequences in the sample also encode this CDR3. This CDR3 reads CASSRDRSSYNEQFF. Written as DNA, the CDR3 is TGCGCCAGCAGCCGGGACAGGAGCTCCTACAATGAGCAGTTCTTC. The chain joins TRBV5-1 to TRBJ2-1; TRBD1 matches at 8 bases. V gave up 4 bases and J gave up 0 bases; unmatched junction bases: 3. The CDR3 extends over 15 amino acids. Germline CDR1 reads SGHRS; CDR2 reads YFSETQ.

The rearrangement uses TRBV7-9 and TRBJ2-6, with D unresolved. The CDR3 totals 15 residues. Trimming pared 5 bases from V and 2 bases from J, leaving 10 bases between. Germline V gene sequence: CDR1 SEHNR, CDR2 FQNEAQ (reference sequence). The CDR3, as DNA: TGTGCCAGCAGCCTAGGAGTGACTGGGGCCAACGTCCTGACTTTC. It specifies CASSLGVTGANVLTF. Complete variable domain (other parts from reference TRBV7-9 and TRBJ2-6): DTGVSQNPRHKITKRGQNVTFRCDPISEHNRLYWYRQTLGQGPEFLTYFQNEAQLEKSRLLSDRFSAERPKGSFSTLEIQRTEQGDSAMYLCASSLGVTGANVLTFGAGSRLTVL.

This clone occurred once. The chain joins TRBV5-1 to TRBJ2-5; 8 bases line up with TRBD2. Germline loops: CDR1 SGHRS, CDR2 YFSETQ. The CDR3 is 16 amino acids. The ends lost 4 bases at V and 4 bases at J; junction bases unmatched: 12. The CDR3 DNA is TGCGCCAGCAGCGACGCCTCGGGAGGGCCTGTAGAGACCCAGTACTTC. Amino acid sequence: CASSDASGGPVETQYF.

The V call is TRBV25-1, the J call TRBJ2-3; the match to TRBD2 covers 7 bases. Germline V gene lookup returns CDR1 MGHDK and CDR2 SYGVNS. The J segment lost 6 bases and the V segment lost 4 bases, leaving 13 bases of the junction unmatched. This CDR3 has 16 residues. The CDR3 is CASSALLADSFDTQYF. CDR3 DNA: TGTGCCAGCAGTGCCCTTCTAGCGGATAGTTTTGATACGCAGTATTTT.

The V call is TRBV7-8, the J call TRBJ2-5; TRBD2 matches at 13 bases. The CDR3 loop spans 16 amino acids. Germline V gene sequence: CDR1 SGHVS, CDR2 FQNEAQ. Trimming at V came to 4 bases and at J to 4 bases, leaving 6 bases not matched to a gene. CDR3 coding DNA: TGTGCCAGCAGCTCCGGGACTAGCGGGAATTCAGAGACCCAGTACTTC. This sequence encodes CASSSGTSGNSETQYF.

This rearrangement joins TRBV7-3 to TRBJ2-1; 7 bases align to TRBD2. The CDR3 runs 15 residues. From germline, CDR1 is SGHTA and CDR2 FQGTGA. J gave up 10 bases and V 5 bases, and 14 bases lay outside the gene matches. The CDR3 region has the DNA TGTGCCAGCAGCCGGGGAGGGCGGGAGCAGGAGGAGCAGTTCTTC. Encoded protein: CASSRGGREQEEQFF.

V and J are TRBV27 and TRBJ1-5, with D tentatively TRBD1 (5 bases). The germline V gene encodes CDR1 MNHEY and CDR2 SMNVEV (reference sequence). The V gene lost 2 bases and the J gene lost 11 bases, with 13 bases spanning the gap. CDR3 size: 13 residues. CDR3 residues: CASSLKFREAQHF. As DNA, the CDR3 is TGTGCCAGCAGTTTAAAGTTCAGGGAGGCCCAGCATTTT.

The V gene is TRBV6-5, the J gene TRBJ1-2, with 10 bases that match TRBD1. Germline lookup yields CDR1 MNHEY and CDR2 SVGAGI. V trimming: 6 bases; J trimming: 8 bases; junction bases outside the gene matches: 6. The CDR3 spans 13 residues. The DNA for the CDR3 is TGTGCCAGCAGGGGACAGGGGCTAAGGGGCTACACCTTC. Its protein is CASRGQGLRGYTF.

This clone has just a few counts. The chain recombines TRBV19 with TRBJ2-2; D may be TRBD1 (5 bases). Germline values: CDR1 LNHDA, CDR2 SQIVND (reference sequence). Trimming cost V 4 bases and J 1 base, with 16 bases left between them. The length of the CDR3 is 17 residues. The CDR3 DNA is TGTGCCAGTAGTAAAACCGACAGACGTCAGAACACCGGGGAGCTGTTTTTT. Encoded protein: CASSKTDRRQNTGELFF.

V usage is TRBV6-5 and J usage is TRBJ1-5; 9 bases are shared with TRBD1. V gave up 5 bases and J gave up 7 bases; unmatched junction bases: 6. CDR1 is MNHEY, CDR2 SVGAGI, per germline. CDR3 length: 14 amino acids. CDR3 DNA: TGTGCCAGCAGTAGCGGGACAGGGATACAGCCCCAGCATTTT. Translation: CASSSGTGIQPQHF.

The V and J genes are TRBV29-1 and TRBJ1-1; a weak D match, TRBD1 (5 bases). CDR1 and CDR2 (germline): SQVTM, ANQGSEA. The CDR3 sequence is 13 residues long. V gave up 3 bases and J gave up 1 base, with 9 bases separating them. The chain's CDR3 is CSVEWTQNTEAFF. CDR3 DNA: TGCAGCGTTGAGTGGACACAGAACACTGAAGCTTTCTTT. The variable domain in full, with the rest retrieved from reference TRBV29-1 and TRBJ1-1, is SAVISQKPSRDICQRGTSLTIQCQVDSQVTMMFWYRQQPGQSLTLIATANQGSEATYESGFVIDKFPISRPNLTFSTLTVSNMSPEDSSIYLCSVEWTQNTEAFFGQGTRLTVV.

This chain joins TRBV28 and TRBJ1-2; D uncertain. CDR3 length equals 11 residues. The germline V gene encodes CDR1 MDHEN and CDR2 SYDVKM. The ends were cut back, 1 base at V and 14 bases at J, with 11 bases in the middle. CDR3 nucleotides: TGTGCCAGCAGTTTATACCGGCGGCGTACCTTC. Protein: CASSLYRRRTF.

J is TRBJ2-5 and V is TRBV7-8, with 8 bases matching TRBD2. CDR3 length: 17 residues. Germline V lookup: CDR1 SGHVS, CDR2 FQNEAQ. V lost 5 bases, J lost 1 base, and 12 bases stayed unmatched. The CDR3 spells CASSPSRLAGVQETQYF. The CDR3 DNA is TGTGCCAGCAGCCCGAGTCGCCTAGCGGGCGTCCAAGAGACCCAGTACTTC.

This clone has ten or more counts. In DNA form, the CDR3 reads TGTGCCAGCAGCCATAGGGCGGGTAGCGGGCAAGAGACCCAGTACTTC. Protein: CASSHRAGSGQETQYF. The chain is built from TRBV11-2 and TRBJ2-5, with 7 bases aligning to TRBD2. This CDR3 spans 16 amino acids. Losses at the gene ends were 5 bases for V and 2 bases for J; bases not matched to a gene: 11. CDR1 and CDR2 (germline): SGHAT, FQNNGV.

The chain links TRBV29-1 to TRBJ2-7; possibly TRBD2 for D (6 bases). Germline loops: CDR1 SQVTM, CDR2 ANQGSEA. V lost 4 bases, J lost 8 bases, and 18 bases lay in between. The CDR3 covers 13 residues. In DNA form, the CDR3 reads TGCAGCGTTGTCCGGGACTCGAGTGTTCAGCAGTACTTC. Its protein product is CSVVRDSSVQQYF.

The V and J genes are TRBV7-9 and TRBJ2-7, with TRBD2 matching over 14 bases. CDR1 is SEHNR, CDR2 FQNEAQ, per germline (reference sequence). This CDR3 spans 16 amino acids. The J segment lost 4 bases and the V segment lost 6 bases, leaving 8 bases of the junction unmatched. The CDR3, as DNA: TGTGCCAGCAGAACCGCCGGGACTAGCGGGAGTTACGAGCAGTACTTC. It specifies CASRTAGTSGSYEQYF.

This chain joins TRBV29-1 and TRBJ2-3; the match to TRBD2 covers 14 bases. This CDR3 region has 12 residues. CDR1 is SQVTM, CDR2 ANQGSEA, per germline. V trimming: 7 bases; J trimming: 13 bases; junction bases outside the gene matches: 7. The chain's CDR3 is CSALGTSGRKYF. In nucleotides, the CDR3 is TGCAGCGCCCTCGGGACTAGCGGGAGAAAGTATTTT.

The genes are TRBV28 and TRBJ2-7; D tentatively fits TRBD1 or TRBD2 (5 bases each). V was cut by 5 bases and J by 5 bases, with 10 bases left in between. This CDR3 spans 12 amino acids. Per germline, CDR1 MDHEN and CDR2 SYDVKM. CDR3 in DNA: TGTGCCAGCAGTATTATGGGGGACGAGCAGTACTTC. This codes for CASSIMGDEQYF.

In regard to this clone: A much larger clonotype is one base distant, so this may be a read error. Other DNA sequences in the sample encode the same CDR3. CDR3 region: CASSLAGSSYNEQFF. The DNA of the CDR3 is TGTGCCAGCAGCTTAGCGGGAAGCTCCTACAATGAGCAGTTCTTC. This chain joins TRBV11-2 and TRBJ2-1, with D maybe TRBD2 (5 bases). CDR3 length: 15 amino acids. The V and J ends lost 1 base and 0 bases respectively, with 7 bases between them. The germline gives CDR1 SGHAT, CDR2 FQNNGV.

This clone was observed a handful of times. This rearrangement joins TRBV5-1 to TRBJ2-7; D is possibly TRBD2 (5 bases). The germline CDR1 and CDR2 sequences are SGHRS and YFSETQ. The CDR3 is 13 residues long. The germline V and J ends were trimmed by 0 bases and 5 bases, with 9 bases remaining between them. CDR3 protein: CASSLALADEQYF. The CDR3 coding sequence is TGCGCCAGCAGCTTGGCCCTAGCCGACGAGCAGTACTTC.

The chain combines TRBV19 with TRBJ2-2; possibly TRBD1 or TRBD2 for D (5 bases each). Trimming stripped 6 bases from V and 6 bases from J, with 17 bases between. CDR1 and CDR2 (germline): LNHDA, SQIVND (reference sequence). This CDR3 has 15 residues. The CDR3 bases are TGTGCCAGTAGCTCCCCGGGACGACTCGCCGGGGAGCTGTTTTTT. It yields the protein CASSSPGRLAGELFF.

The CDR3 DNA follows: TGTGCCACACAGCCGAGGGTAGGGACTAGCTCGACGGGGGAGCAGTTCTTC. This gives the protein CATQPRVGTSSTGEQFF. This rearrangement joins TRBV11-1 to TRBJ2-1; 9 bases match TRBD2. Germline V gene data show CDR1 as SGHAT and CDR2 as FQDESV (reference sequence). The CDR3 is made up of 17 amino acids. The junction had 23 bases not matched to a gene; V was cut back by 10 bases and J by 10 bases.

The V call is TRBV5-6, the J call TRBJ2-5; 8 positions match TRBD2. CDR1 is SGHDT and CDR2 is YYEEEE in the germline V gene. The CDR3 consists of 16 residues. Unmatched junction bases numbered 9, after V lost 0 bases and J lost 5 bases. The CDR3 DNA follows: TGTGCCAGCAGCTTGGGTAACCTACTAGCGGTCGAGACCCAGTACTTC. Residues: CASSLGNLLAVETQYF. Full variable domain (outside the CDR3, taken from reference TRBV5-6 and TRBJ2-5): DAGVTQSPTHLIKTRGQQVTLRCSPKSGHDTVSWYQQALGQGPQFIFQYYEEEERQRGNFPDRFSGHQFPNYSSELNVNALLLGDSALYLCASSLGNLLAVETQYFGPGTRLLVL.

The gene calls are TRBV5-1 and TRBJ1-4; 8 bases fit TRBD1. V lost 0 bases, J lost 7 bases, and 8 bases stayed unmatched. There are 16 residues in the CDR3. Germline-derived CDR1 and CDR2 are SGHRS and YFSETQ. This CDR3 is CASSLGRQGRIEKLFF. The DNA for the CDR3 is TGCGCCAGCAGCTTGGGACGACAGGGGCGGATTGAAAAACTGTTTTTT. Looking up the rest from reference TRBV5-1 and TRBJ1-4 gives the full variable domain: KAGVTQTPRYLIKTRGQQVTLSCSPISGHRSVSWYQQTPGQGLQFLFEYFSETQRNKGNFPGRFSGRQFSNSRSEMNVSTLELGDSALYLCASSLGRQGRIEKLFFGSGTQLSVL.